The clone carrying this T cell receptor (beta chain) appeared a few times. Its antigen is unidentified. The sample is drawn from a study of early T cells in non-severe SARS-CoV-2 infection. Study information: From unsorted whole blood, bulk RNA was sequenced, and the chains remained unpaired.

Separate cDNA molecules each had unique molecular identifiers attached to them. TCRdb re-called the 5' RACE reads with MiXCR, one entry per CDR3 protein. The repertoire holds tens of thousands of distinct CDR3 sequences, about 7% seen once, with roughly 4% in the top ten. CDR1 LNHDA and CDR2 SQIVND come from the germline V gene (reference sequence). With V trimmed by 8 bases and J by 0 bases, 5 bases remained unmatched. The CDR3 length is 14 residues. Findings and limits, study-wide: Reliance on VDJdb matching favored anti-spike CD8 responses; private and CD4 specificities were missed.

This receptor was obtained from an adult who was a healthcare worker with PCR-confirmed SARS-CoV-2 infection or an uninfected control (not recorded which). The rearrangement uses TRBV19 and TRBJ2-3; the match to TRBD1 covers 7 bases. Sequencing was carried out using whole blood. CDR3 DNA sequence: TGTGCCAGTGGCCCGGGACAGAGCACAGATACGCAGTATTTT. It encodes CASGPGQSTDTQYF.